The 4 T cell receptor beta chains presented below share a single source sample, sequenced in a study of blood T cell repertoires in COVID-19 (dated by TCRdb to the early 2020s). Preparation of the library involved the immunoSEQ multiplex PCR assay. This is the immuneACCESS table as TCRdb keeps it, with only in-frame sequences that have V and J called. A part of the clones is gone; compared with another copy, unresolved V genes explain less than half, and the rest is unexplained. For this sample there are under 150,000 clones; 84% appear just once. The ten largest account for about 5.5% of the sample. Source material: PBMCs or T cells enriched from blood (not recorded which). These receptors all stem from a middle-aged man with acute COVID-19.

CDR3 in amino acids: CASSQDGPRSQYF. Here the CDR3 DNA reads TGTGCCAGCAGCCAAGATGGGCCTCGCTCGCAGTATTTT. This chain links TRBV14 with TRBJ2-3; D call uncertain. Per the germline V gene, CDR1 is SGHDN and CDR2 is FVKESK. The CDR3 extends over 13 amino acids. Trimming took off 0 bases at V and 10 bases at J, with 11 bases between the two ends.

This chain connects TRBV25-1 to TRBJ1-5; the D is unclear. Between the trimmed V and J ends, which lost 3 bases and 5 bases, there was a span of 14 bases. Per the germline V gene, CDR1 is MGHDK and CDR2 is SYGVNS. The CDR3 consists of 15 residues. As DNA, the CDR3 is TGTGCCAGCAGTGAGCCCGAGAATGGAGATCAGCCCCAGCATTTT. Amino acids: CASSEPENGDQPQHF. The variable domain in full, completed from reference TRBV25-1 and TRBJ1-5, reads EADIYQTPRYLVIGTGKKITLECSQTMGHDKMYWYQQDPGMELHLIHYSYGVNSTEKGDLSSESTVSRIRTEHFPLTLESARPSHTSQYLCASSEPENGDQPQHFGDGTRLSIL.

The genes are TRBV6-2 or TRBV6-3 and TRBJ1-6; 10 bases match TRBD1. The J segment lost 9 bases and the V segment lost 2 bases, leaving 7 bases of the junction unmatched. Germline CDR1 MNHEY, CDR2 SVGEGT. The CDR3 sequence is 16 residues long. The CDR3 here is CASSYPVGTGVSPLHF. The CDR3 nucleotides are TGTGCCAGCAGTTACCCCGTCGGGACAGGGGTTTCACCCCTCCACTTT.

This clone was seen just once. The V and J genes are TRBV25-1 and TRBJ2-1; TRBD2 aligns across 15 bases. J gave up 10 bases and V 5 bases, and 9 bases lay outside the gene matches. The CDR3 extends over 16 amino acids. Germline V gene lookup returns CDR1 MGHDK and CDR2 SYGVNS. CDR3 nucleotide sequence: TGTGCCAGCAGTTTCCGGACTAGCGGGAGGGCCCGCGAGCAGTTCTTC. It encodes CASSFRTSGRAREQFF.